These T cell receptor beta chains were read from a single sample in a study of OX40 agonist ivuxolimab in advanced cancers. Profiled with immunoSEQ multiplex PCR; TCRdb holds only in-frame clones, not every one. The sample has 50,000 to 75,000 clones, 84% seen once. Sequenced material: CD4+ or CD8+ T cells sorted from blood, taken in a trial of the OX40 agonist ivuxolimab. The receptor source for this set is an adult with an advanced solid tumor such as melanoma, head and neck, liver or kidney cancer. CDR3s include the opening cysteine and the closing phenylalanine or tryptophan.

TRBJ2-3 | TRBV30 | CAWTTSGYADTQYF
TRBJ1-2 | TRBV5-8 | CASSLVYQKSNYGYTF
TRBJ1-2 | TRBV5-4 | CASSRQRLNYGYTF
- | TRBV4-3 | CASSQQVAGGPYEQYF
TRBJ2-7 | TRBV7-2 | CASSLGGTTLYEQYF
TRBJ2-5 | TRBV14 | CASSLDRGPQETQYF
TRBJ2-7 | TRBV18 | CASSRGQGWYEQYF
TRBJ1-1 | TRBV28 | CASSLPSGQEEAFF
TRBJ2-7 | TRBV7-9 | CASSPPRDMEVYEQYF
TRBJ1-5 | TRBV7-2 | CASSLSTGGGHQPQHF
- | TRBV27 | CASSFGRPGSYEQYF
TRBJ2-5 | TRBV5-1 | CASSKGGGGETQYF
TRBJ2-1 | TRBV5-1 | CASSREREGVYEQFF
TRBJ2-2 | TRBV7-9 | CASSLEYGTGGKNTGELFF
TRBJ1-6 | TRBV5-1 | CASRTRAGTDNSPLHF
TRBJ2-2 | TRBV6-5 | CASRQGRANTGELFF
TRBJ1-2 | TRBV9 | CASSSENYGYTF
TRBJ2-7 | TRBV7-2 | CASSYDRVYEQYF
TRBJ1-6 | TRBV6-5 | CASSYGQGNSPLHF
TRBJ1-2 | TRBV19 | CATSPVQAGYGYTF
TRBJ1-2 | TRBV5-4 | CASSQTLGQVNYGYTF
TRBJ2-7 | TRBV27 | CASSRGDSFPYEQYF